This T cell receptor (beta chain) was recorded in a study of cytomegalovirus exposure and HLA in healthy donors. Overall study context: Among the roughly 430 genotyped donors, over 70% were placed in the Caucasian-associated ancestry cluster.

Germline V gene sequence: CDR1 SSHAT, CDR2 FNYEAQ (reference sequence). V lost 3 bases to trimming and J lost 2 bases, with 6 bases between them. The CDR3 runs 13 residues. In the PCR, 60 Vbeta and 13 Jbeta primers were used. Assay: immunoSEQ multiplex PCR; the TCRdb copy retains only in-frame clones and omits some. The table records 200,000 to 250,000 clones, over 75% of them present only once. The study's findings and limits: In terms of immune exposure information, only CMV serostatus was available.

As for this clone: The antigen is unknown.

The sequencing input was PBMCs. The receptor's source is a boy younger than 18 in good health and CMV-seronegative. The chain employs TRBV7-7 and TRBJ2-3; no clear D. The CDR3 sequence: CASSFYYTDTQYF. CDR3 DNA: TGTGCCAGCAGCTTCTACTACACAGATACGCAGTATTTT.